The sequence of this T cell receptor beta chain was determined in a study of blood T cell repertoires in COVID-19. Overall study: Italy, Spain and the United States were the sources of the convalescent and acute COVID-19 samples.

V dropped 6 bases and J dropped 5; count of bases not matched to a gene: 10. Per the germline V gene, CDR1 is PRHDT and CDR2 is FYEKMQ (reference sequence). The CDR3 runs to 16 residues. Per the original methods: Reference gene primers were amplified, and this amplification served to estimate nucleated cell counts. Clones were sequenced by immunoSEQ multiplex PCR, and TCRdb holds only the in-frame ones, with some missing. The DNA gave D and trimming, while V, J and clone size come from that table. Of 150,000 to 160,000 clones listed, 80% to 90% were seen once; the top ten hold around 15%. The sequenced material came from peripheral blood. The V and J genes are TRBV13 and TRBJ1-6; 7 nucleotides agree with TRBD1. This receptor was obtained from a woman aged 40-49 years with acute or convalescent COVID-19. The CDR3 nucleotides read TGTGCCAGCAGACCTAAGACAGGGAAGAATAATTCACCCCTCCACTTT. This codes for CASRPKTGKNNSPLHF.